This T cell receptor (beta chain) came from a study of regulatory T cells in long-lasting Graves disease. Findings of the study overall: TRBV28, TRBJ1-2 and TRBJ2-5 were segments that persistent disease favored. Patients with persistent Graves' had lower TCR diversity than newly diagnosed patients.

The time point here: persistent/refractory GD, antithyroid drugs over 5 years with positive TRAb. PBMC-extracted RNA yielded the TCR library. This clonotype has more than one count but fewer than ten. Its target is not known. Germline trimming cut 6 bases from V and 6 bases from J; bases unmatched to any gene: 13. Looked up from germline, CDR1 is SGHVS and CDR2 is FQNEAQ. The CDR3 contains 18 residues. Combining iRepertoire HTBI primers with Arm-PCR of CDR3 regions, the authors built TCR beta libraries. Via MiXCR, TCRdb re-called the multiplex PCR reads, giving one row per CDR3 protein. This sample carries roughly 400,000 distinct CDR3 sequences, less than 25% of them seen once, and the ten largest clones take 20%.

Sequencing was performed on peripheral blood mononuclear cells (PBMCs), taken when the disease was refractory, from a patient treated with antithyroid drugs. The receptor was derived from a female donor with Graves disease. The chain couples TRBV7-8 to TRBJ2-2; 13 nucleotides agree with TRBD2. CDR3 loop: CASRWRELAGGRPGELFF. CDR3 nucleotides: TGTGCCAGCAGATGGAGGGAACTAGCGGGAGGGCGTCCCGGGGAGCTGTTTTTT.